Below, 9 T cell receptor beta chains from the same sample are listed, as sequenced in a study of cytomegalovirus exposure and HLA in healthy donors. This PCR relied on a set of 60 Vbeta primers and 13 Jbeta primers. Libraries were prepared by immunoSEQ multiplex PCR; TCRdb keeps only in-frame clonotypes and omits some of them. Across about 160,000 clones, the top ten clones capture around 1.2% of the sample. Specimen: PBMCs. These receptor sequences come from an older woman in good health and CMV-seronegative.

V and J are TRBV15 and TRBJ2-3; no definite D call. Trimming shortened V by 6 bases and J by 6 bases, and 7 bases separated the two germline ends. Per germline, CDR1 LNHNV and CDR2 YYDKDF (reference sequence). CDR3 length: 11 amino acids. As DNA, the CDR3 is TGTGCCACCAGGGCGGTGGATACGCAGTATTTT. It codes for CATRAVDTQYF.

The chain uses TRBV19 and TRBJ2-2; D possibly corresponds to TRBD2 (6 bases). The V gene's germline CDR1 is LNHDA and CDR2 SQIVND (reference sequence). The germline V and J ends were trimmed by 5 bases and 1 base, with 8 bases remaining between them. This CDR3 is built from 14 residues. DNA of the CDR3: TGTGCCAGTAGTGAGGGACTGAACACCGGGGAGCTGTTTTTT. This translates into CASSEGLNTGELFF.

The chain is built from TRBV7-3 and TRBJ2-7; tentatively, D is TRBD1 (6 bases). The CDR3 sequence is 15 residues long. The germline V gene encodes CDR1 SGHTA and CDR2 FQGTGA. Trimming removed 0 bases at V and 4 bases at J, with 13 bases between. The CDR3, as DNA: TGTGCCAGCAGCTTAACTGGGGGCGATTGGTACGAGCAGTACTTC. Protein: CASSLTGGDWYEQYF.

The chain is built from TRBV27 and TRBJ2-3; TRBD2 aligns across 9 bases. V lost 3 bases, J lost 2 bases, and 15 bases stayed unmatched. Germline loops: CDR1 MNHEY, CDR2 SMNVEV (reference sequence). The CDR3 sequence is 19 residues long. DNA of the CDR3: TGTGCCAGCAGTTTTCTAGCGGGGAGGGGGGCCTATGTCACAGATACGCAGTATTTT. Translated, it gives CASSFLAGRGAYVTDTQYF.

This chain links TRBV25-1 with TRBJ1-2; D gene ambiguous. Per the germline V gene, CDR1 is MGHDK and CDR2 is SYGVNS. The CDR3 is 14 amino acids. Between the trimmed V and J ends, which lost 4 bases and 2 bases, there was a span of 11 bases. This chain's CDR3 is CASSVSGGNYGYTF. CDR3 sequence (DNA): TGTGCCAGCAGTGTCTCAGGAGGCAACTATGGCTACACCTTC.

V gene TRBV10-3 combines with J gene TRBJ1-3; weak D call: TRBD1 (5 bases). The CDR3 consists of 15 residues. The V end lost 3 bases, the J end lost 0 bases, and 9 bases lay between the germline ends. The germline gives CDR1 ENHRY, CDR2 SYGVKD. The CDR3 coding sequence is TGTGCCATCAGTGATGGGACTCTCTCTGGAAACACCATATATTTT. It is translated as CAISDGTLSGNTIYF.

The chain carries TRBV2 and TRBJ2-5; 8 nucleotides agree with TRBD1. The CDR3 loop spans 13 amino acids. With 7 bases clipped from V and 6 bases from J, the junction kept 7 bases outside the gene matches. Germline V lookup: CDR1 SNHLY, CDR2 FYNNEI. The CDR3 sequence: CASKTDREQTQYF. DNA for the CDR3: TGTGCCAGCAAAACGGACAGGGAACAGACCCAGTACTTC.

V and J are TRBV7-2 and TRBJ1-1; D might be TRBD1 (5 bases). The CDR3 consists of 14 residues. Germline CDR1 reads SGHTA; CDR2 reads FQGNSA. V lost 5 bases and J lost 7, with 17 bases in between. CDR3 amino acids: CASSPGGGSVEAFF. CDR3 sequence (DNA): TGTGCCAGCAGCCCCGGGGGGGGTTCGGTTGAAGCTTTCTTT.

In regard to this clone: An end of the junction does not agree with germline; a read error may underlie this. V usage is TRBV10-3 and J usage is TRBJ2-7; 10 bases align to TRBD1. Germline CDR1 reads ENHRY; CDR2 reads SYGVKD. The CDR3 extends over 15 amino acids. Here the CDR3 DNA reads TGTGCCGTCAGACAGGGGGCTGTTGGTCTCTACGAGCAGTACTTC. The encoded protein is CAVRQGAVGLYEQYF.